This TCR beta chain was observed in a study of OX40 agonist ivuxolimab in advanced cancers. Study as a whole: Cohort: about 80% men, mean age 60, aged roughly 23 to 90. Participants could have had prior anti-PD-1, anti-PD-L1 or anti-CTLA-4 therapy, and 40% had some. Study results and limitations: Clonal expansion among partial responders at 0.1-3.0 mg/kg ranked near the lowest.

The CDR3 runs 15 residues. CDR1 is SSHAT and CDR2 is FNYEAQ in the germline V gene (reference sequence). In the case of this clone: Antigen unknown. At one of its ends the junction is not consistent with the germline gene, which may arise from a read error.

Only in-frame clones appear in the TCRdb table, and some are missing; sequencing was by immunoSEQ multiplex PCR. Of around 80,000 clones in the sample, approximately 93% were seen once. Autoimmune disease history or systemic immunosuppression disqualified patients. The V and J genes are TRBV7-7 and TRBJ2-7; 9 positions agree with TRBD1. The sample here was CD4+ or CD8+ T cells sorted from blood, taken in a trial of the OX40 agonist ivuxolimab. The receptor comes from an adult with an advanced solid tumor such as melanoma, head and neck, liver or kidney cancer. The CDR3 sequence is CASSLAAGTGSEQYF. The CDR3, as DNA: TGTGCTAGCAGCTTAGCAGCCGGGACAGGGAGCGAGCAGTACTTC. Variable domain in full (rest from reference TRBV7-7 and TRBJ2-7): GAGVSQSPRYKVTKRGQDVTLRCDPISSHATLYWYQQALGQGPEFLTYFNYEAQPDKSGLPSDRFSAERPEGSISTLTIQRTEQRDSAMYRCASSLAAGTGSEQYFGPGTRLTVT.